This paragraph reports one TCR beta chain. Produced via immunoSEQ multiplex PCR; TCRdb's table is partial and in-frame only. The sample carries roughly 18,000 clones, about 69% recorded once. The record originates from a study of sequential checkpoint blockade in melanoma. Treatment in this sample: randomized to nivolumab then ipilimumab (arm A) or the reverse (arm B). Germline values: CDR1 SQVTM, CDR2 ANQGSEA. This CDR3 has 16 amino acids. Trimming pared 6 bases from V and 3 bases from J, leaving 22 bases between. This receptor was taken from a human donor with melanoma. This specimen consisted of CD8+ T cells sorted from blood (inferred from file names), obtained from a patient given nivolumab and ipilimumab in sequence. The chain carries TRBV29-1 and TRBJ2-3; possible D gene TRBD1, 6 bases. The CDR3 sequence: CSVIKGELDWTDTQYF. The CDR3 bases are TGCAGCGTAATAAAGGGGGAACTGGACTGGACAGATACGCAGTATTTT.